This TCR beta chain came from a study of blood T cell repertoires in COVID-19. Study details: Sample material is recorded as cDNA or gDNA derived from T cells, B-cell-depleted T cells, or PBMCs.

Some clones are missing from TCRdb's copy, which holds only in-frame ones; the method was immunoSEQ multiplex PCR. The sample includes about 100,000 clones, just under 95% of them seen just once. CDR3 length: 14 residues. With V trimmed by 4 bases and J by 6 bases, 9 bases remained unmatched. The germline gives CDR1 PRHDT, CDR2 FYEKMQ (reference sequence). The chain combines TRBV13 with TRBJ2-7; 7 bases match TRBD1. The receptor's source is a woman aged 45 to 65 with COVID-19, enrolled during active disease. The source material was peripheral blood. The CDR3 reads CASSSGTVGGEQYF. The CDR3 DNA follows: TGTGCCAGCAGCTCCGGGACAGTAGGGGGCGAGCAGTACTTC.